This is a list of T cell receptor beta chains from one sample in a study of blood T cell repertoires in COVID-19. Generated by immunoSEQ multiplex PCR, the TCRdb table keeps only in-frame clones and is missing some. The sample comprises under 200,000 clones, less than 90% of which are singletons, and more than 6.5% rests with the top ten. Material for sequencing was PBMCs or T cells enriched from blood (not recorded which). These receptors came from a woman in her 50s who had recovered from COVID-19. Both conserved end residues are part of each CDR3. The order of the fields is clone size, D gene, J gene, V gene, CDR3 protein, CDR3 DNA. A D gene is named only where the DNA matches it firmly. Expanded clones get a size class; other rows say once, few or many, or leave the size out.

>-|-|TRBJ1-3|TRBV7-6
CASSQGGNTIYF
TGTGCCAGCAGCCAGGGAGGAAACACCATATATTTT
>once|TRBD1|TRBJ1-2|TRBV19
CASNDRGRGFGDYGYTF
TGTGCCAGTAACGACAGGGGGCGAGGATTTGGGGACTATGGCTACACCTTC
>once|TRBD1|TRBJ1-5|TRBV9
CASSLEGQGPQPQHF
TGTGCCAGCAGCCTCGAGGGACAGGGGCCTCAGCCCCAGCATTTT
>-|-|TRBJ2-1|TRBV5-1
CASSPPDGVQDEQFF
TGCGCCAGCAGCCCTCCCGACGGGGTCCAGGATGAGCAGTTCTTC
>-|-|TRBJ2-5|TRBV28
CASLRSATGSETQYF
TGTGCCAGCCTCCGGAGCGCCACAGGGTCAGAGACCCAGTACTTC
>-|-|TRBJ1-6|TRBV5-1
CASSPRQVGTNSPLHF
TGCGCCAGCAGCCCAAGACAGGTTGGGACTAATTCACCCCTCCACTTT
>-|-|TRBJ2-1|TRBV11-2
CASRDSASHEQFF
TGTGCCAGCCGGGACTCCGCGTCCCATGAGCAGTTCTTC
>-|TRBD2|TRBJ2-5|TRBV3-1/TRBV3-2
CASSRRLAGEAETQYF
TGTGCCAGCAGCCGCAGACTAGCGGGAGAGGCGGAGACCCAGTACTTC
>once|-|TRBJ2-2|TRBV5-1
CASIGASNTGELFF
TGCGCCAGCATTGGGGCTTCGAACACCGGGGAGCTGTTTTTT
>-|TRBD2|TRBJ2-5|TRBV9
CASSVGGGGQETQYF
TGTGCCAGCAGCGTAGGCGGGGGGGGGCAAGAGACCCAGTACTTC
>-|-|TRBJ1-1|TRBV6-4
CASSAGRWTEAFF
TGTGCCAGCAGTGCGGGGAGGTGGACTGAAGCTTTCTTT
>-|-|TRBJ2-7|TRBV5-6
CASSLVWGGALYEQYF
TGTGCCAGCAGCTTGGTTTGGGGCGGAGCCCTCTACGAGCAGTACTTC
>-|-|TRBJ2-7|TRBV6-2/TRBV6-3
CASSWDIYEQYF
TGTGCCAGCAGCTGGGACATCTACGAGCAGTACTTC
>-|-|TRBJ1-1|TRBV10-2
CASSTAPAEAFF
TGCGCCAGCAGCACAGCCCCCGCTGAAGCTTTCTTT
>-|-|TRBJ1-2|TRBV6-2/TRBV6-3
CASSWRGANYGYTF
TGTGCCAGCAGTTGGAGGGGCGCTAACTATGGCTACACCTTC
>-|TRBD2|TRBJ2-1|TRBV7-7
CASSLLAGAGNEQFF
TGTGCTAGCAGCTTATTGGCGGGAGCGGGGAATGAGCAGTTCTTC
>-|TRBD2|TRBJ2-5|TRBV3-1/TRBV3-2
CASSQQRPSSGAGVETQYF
TGTGCCAGCAGCCAGCAACGCCCAAGTAGCGGGGCTGGCGTGGAGACCCAGTACTTC
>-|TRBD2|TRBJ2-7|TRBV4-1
CASSQGLAGGYEQYF
TGCGCCAGCAGCCAGGGACTAGCGGGAGGTTACGAGCAGTACTTC
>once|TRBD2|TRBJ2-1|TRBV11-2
CASSADTSGLSYNEQFF
TGTGCCAGCAGCGCAGACACTAGCGGACTCTCCTACAATGAGCAGTTCTTC
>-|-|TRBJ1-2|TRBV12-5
CASGMDRRNYGYTF
TGTGCTAGTGGCATGGACAGACGGAACTATGGCTACACCTTC
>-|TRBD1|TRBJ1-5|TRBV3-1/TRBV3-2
CASQGTGVNQPQHF
TGTGCCAGCCAAGGGACAGGGGTTAATCAGCCCCAGCATTTT
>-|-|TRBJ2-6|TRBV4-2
CASSQEGGSGANVLTF
TGTGCCAGCAGCCAAGAGGGAGGCTCTGGGGCCAACGTCCTGACTTTC
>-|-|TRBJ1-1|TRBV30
CAWTGMNTEAFF
TGTGCCTGGACAGGGATGAACACTGAAGCTTTCTTT
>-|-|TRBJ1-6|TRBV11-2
CASSLRSQSGAGSPLHF
TGTGCCAGCAGCTTACGGTCCCAAAGTGGGGCAGGATCACCCCTCCACTTT
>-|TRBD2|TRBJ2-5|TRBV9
CASSASGGGLETQYF
TGTGCCAGCAGCGCCTCCGGGGGGGGGTTAGAGACCCAGTACTTC
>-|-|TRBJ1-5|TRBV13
CASSSRQASSNQPQHF
TGTGCCAGCAGCTCTCGACAGGCGTCTAGCAATCAGCCCCAGCATTTT
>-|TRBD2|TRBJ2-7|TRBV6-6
CASSLSGTSGGPYEQYF
TGTGCCAGCAGTCTATCCGGGACTAGCGGGGGTCCCTACGAGCAGTACTTC
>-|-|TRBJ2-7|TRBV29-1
CSGLAVSSYEQYF
TGCAGCGGCCTAGCTGTAAGCTCCTACGAGCAGTACTTC
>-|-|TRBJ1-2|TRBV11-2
CASSLGRALGGYTF
TGTGCCAGCAGCTTAGGGCGGGCGTTGGGTGGCTACACCTTC
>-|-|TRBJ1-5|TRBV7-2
CASSLSGRGTEPQHF
TGTGCCAGCAGCTTATCAGGTAGGGGCACGGAGCCCCAGCATTTT
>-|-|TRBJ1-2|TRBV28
CASSQETPQGYGYTF
TGTGCCAGCAGCCAGGAAACTCCTCAGGGCTATGGCTACACCTTC
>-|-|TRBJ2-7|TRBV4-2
CASSQEQYPRYEQYF
TGTGCCAGCAGCCAAGAACAGTACCCTCGCTACGAGCAGTACTTC
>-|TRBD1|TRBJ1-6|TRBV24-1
CATSPGGGSPLHF
TGTGCCACCAGTCCAGGGGGAGGTTCACCCCTCCACTTT
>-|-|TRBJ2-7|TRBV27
CASRRDQVGGEQYF
TGTGCCAGCCGGCGGGATCAAGTAGGCGGCGAGCAGTACTTC
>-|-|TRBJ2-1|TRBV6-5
CATVFGSPYNEQFF
TGTGCCACCGTCTTCGGGAGCCCCTACAATGAGCAGTTCTTC
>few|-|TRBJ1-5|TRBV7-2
CASSSTRTQGNQPQHF
TGTGCCAGCAGTTCCACAAGGACTCAGGGCAATCAGCCCCAGCATTTT
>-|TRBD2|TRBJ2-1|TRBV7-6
CASSSTSGSSYNEQFF
TGTGCCAGCAGCTCCACTAGCGGGAGTTCCTACAATGAGCAGTTCTTC
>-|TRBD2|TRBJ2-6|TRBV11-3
CASSSRLAGGSGANVLTF
TGTGCCAGCAGCTCACGACTAGCGGGAGGGTCCGGGGCCAACGTCCTGACTTTC
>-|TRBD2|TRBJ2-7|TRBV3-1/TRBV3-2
CASSLFSGRRTYEQYF
TGTGCCAGCAGCCTATTTAGCGGGAGGAGGACCTACGAGCAGTACTTC
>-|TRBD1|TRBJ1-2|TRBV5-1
CASSFQGARYGYTF
TGCGCCAGCAGCTTCCAGGGGGCGAGATATGGCTACACCTTC
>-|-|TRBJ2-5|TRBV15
CATSRAYSGLETQYF
TGTGCCACCAGCAGAGCCTATTCAGGGCTAGAGACCCAGTACTTC
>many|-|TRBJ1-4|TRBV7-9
CASSGGDPNEKLFF
TGTGCCAGCAGCGGGGGGGACCCTAATGAAAAACTGTTTTTT
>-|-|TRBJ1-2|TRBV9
CASSVARQGGYGYTF
TGTGCCAGCAGCGTAGCTCGGCAGGGCGGCTATGGCTACACCTTC
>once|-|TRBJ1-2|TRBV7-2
CASSPDNNYGYTF
TGTGCCAGCAGCCCTGACAATAACTATGGCTACACCTTC
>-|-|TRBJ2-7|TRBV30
CSAAKPPYEQYF
TGTTCCGCCGCCAAGCCGCCCTACGAGCAGTACTTC
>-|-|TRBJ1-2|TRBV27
CASSSAARYGYTF
TGTGCCAGCAGCTCCGCGGCCCGCTATGGCTACACCTTC
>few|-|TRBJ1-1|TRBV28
CASSYGTRKNTEAFF
TGTGCCAGCAGTTACGGGACTAGGAAGAACACTGAAGCTTTCTTT
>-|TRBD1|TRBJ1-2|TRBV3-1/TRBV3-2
CASSQPLTGTNYGYTF
TGTGCCAGCAGCCAGCCATTGACAGGGACTAACTATGGCTACACCTTC
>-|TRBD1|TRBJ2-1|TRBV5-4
CASSRGQGPNEQFF
TGTGCCAGCAGTAGGGGACAGGGGCCGAATGAGCAGTTCTTC
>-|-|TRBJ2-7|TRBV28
CASSNRRVLGQTPYEQYF
TGTGCCAGCAGTAACCGAAGAGTGTTAGGCCAGACTCCCTACGAGCAGTACTTC
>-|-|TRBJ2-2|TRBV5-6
CASSLGQIGELFF
TGTGCCAGCAGCTTGGGACAGATCGGGGAGCTGTTTTTT
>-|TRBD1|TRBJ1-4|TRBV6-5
CASRTVGTGLEKLFF
TGTGCCAGCAGGACCGTTGGGACAGGACTCGAAAAACTGTTTTTT
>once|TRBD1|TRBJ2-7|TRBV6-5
CASSYLDRDEQYF
TGTGCCAGCAGTTACCTAGACAGGGATGAGCAGTACTTC
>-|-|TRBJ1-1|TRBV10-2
CASRPQQGLNTEAFF
TGCGCCAGTAGACCTCAACAGGGACTGAACACTGAAGCTTTCTTT